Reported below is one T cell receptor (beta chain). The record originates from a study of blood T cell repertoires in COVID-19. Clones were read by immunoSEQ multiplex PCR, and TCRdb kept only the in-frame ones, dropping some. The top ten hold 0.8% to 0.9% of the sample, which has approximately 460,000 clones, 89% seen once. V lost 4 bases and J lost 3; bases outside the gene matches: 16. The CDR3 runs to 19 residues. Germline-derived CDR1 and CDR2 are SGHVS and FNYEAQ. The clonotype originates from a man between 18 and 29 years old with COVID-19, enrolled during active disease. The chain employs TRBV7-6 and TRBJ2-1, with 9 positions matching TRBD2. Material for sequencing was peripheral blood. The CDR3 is CASSYMPTLAGDNYNEQFF. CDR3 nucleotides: TGTGCCAGCAGCTACATGCCAACCTTAGCGGGGGATAACTACAATGAGCAGTTCTTC. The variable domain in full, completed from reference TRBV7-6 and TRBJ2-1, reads GAGVSQSPRYKVTKRGQDVALRCDPISGHVSLYWYRQALGQGPEFLTYFNYEAQQDKSGLPNDRFSAERPEGSISTLTIQRTEQRDSAMYRCASSYMPTLAGDNYNEQFFGPGTRLTVL.